One sample yielded the 32 T cell receptor beta chains listed below, sequenced in a study of HIV-infected patients and healthy controls. cDNA was made from around 0.5 ug RNA using alpha and beta constant primers. Each of the alpha and beta chains got its own library through chain-specific third strand synthesis with indices. TCRdb re-called the 5' RACE reads with MiXCR, one entry per CDR3 protein. In the table there are 8,000 to 8,500 distinct CDR3 sequences, roughly 6.8% of which are singletons. Antiretroviral therapy had run roughly three months, about 14 weeks, before follow-up blood collection. No cell fractionation was done, so the repertoire covers all unsorted peripheral blood T cells. The sequences come from blood, collected during antiretroviral therapy. These TCRs come from an adult with HIV infection.

At least ten counts were recorded for this clonotype. This beta chain came through as a stray read in a library set up for alpha chains, and its size says little. The rearrangement uses TRBV10-3 and TRBJ2-4; TRBD1 matches at 7 bases. V lost 2 bases and J lost 1; bases outside the gene matches: 2. The germline V gene encodes CDR1 ENHRY and CDR2 SYGVKD. The CDR3 totals 15 residues. CDR3 residues: CAISEADRAKNIQYF. The CDR3 bases are TGTGCCATCAGTGAGGCGGACAGGGCCAAAAACATTCAGTACTTC.

Comment on this clonotype: With the library built for alpha chains, this beta chain is off target and its frequency is not meaningful. The rearrangement joins TRBV12-3 or TRBV12-4 to TRBJ2-3; TRBD1 might be the D (6 bases). The CDR3 is made up of 14 amino acids. Trimming removed 8 bases at V and 0 bases at J, with 12 bases between. The CDR3 sequence is CASRRTESTDTQYF. CDR3 sequence (DNA): TGTGCCAGCCGCCGGACAGAGAGCACAGATACGCAGTATTTT.

Judged by abundance, this clonotype is medium-sized (0.01 to 0.1%). One end of the junction varies from germline; a read error may be responsible. In a library made to pick up alpha chains, this beta chain is a stray read with a size that means little. The chain employs TRBV7-2 and TRBJ2-5; TRBD2 aligns across 8 bases. CDR1 and CDR2 (germline): SGHTA, FQGNSA. The CDR3 length is 15 residues. The CDR3 nucleotides are TGTGCCAGCAGATTAGGGACTAGTCCGCAAGAGACCCAGTACTTC. Protein sequence: CASRLGTSPQETQYF. The entire variable domain, with the rest obtained from reference TRBV7-2 and TRBJ2-5, is as follows: GAGVSQSPSNKVTEKGKDVELRCDPISGHTALYWYRQSLGQGLEFLIYFQGNSAPDKSGLPSDRFSAERTGGSVSTLTIQRTQQEDSAVYLCASRLGTSPQETQYFGPGTRLLVL.

This clonotype was counted many times. This beta chain turned up in a library designed for alpha chains; as an off-target read, its abundance says little. The rearrangement links TRBV20-1 to TRBJ2-5, with 7 bases aligning to TRBD2. The ends lost 3 bases at V and 6 bases at J; junction bases unmatched: 7. The length of the CDR3 is 13 residues. Germline V gene lookup returns CDR1 DFQATT and CDR2 SNEGSKA (reference sequence). CDR3 sequence reads: CSASGGSRKTQYF. CDR3 nucleotides: TGCAGTGCTAGCGGCGGGAGCAGAAAGACCCAGTACTTC.

Ten or more counts support this clonotype. This beta chain is a stray sequence in a library constructed for alpha chains; its clone size is not meaningful. The CDR3 coding sequence is TGTGCCAGCAGCGGGGAGACCGGACAAGAGACCCAGTACTTC. Translated: CASSGETGQETQYF. The V call is TRBV2, the J call TRBJ2-5, with D perhaps matching TRBD2 (5 bases). The CDR3 is 14 residues long. Germline loops: CDR1 SNHLY, CDR2 FYNNEI. V lost 6 bases, J lost 2 bases, and 13 bases lay in between.

This clonotype is termed medium-sized. This beta chain represents an off-target read in a library built for alpha chains; its size is of limited meaning. The chain uses TRBV11-2 and TRBJ2-1; TRBD1 matches at 10 bases. This CDR3 contains 16 residues. Germline V gives CDR1 SGHAT, CDR2 FQNNGV. Trimming at V came to 5 bases and at J to 7 bases, leaving 11 bases not matched to a gene. The CDR3 DNA reads TGTGCCAGCAGCCCTATTGGACAGGGGGGATGGAATGAGCAGTTCTTC. This translates into CASSPIGQGGWNEQFF.

This clonotype was seen many times. In a library made to pick up alpha chains, this beta chain is a stray read with a size that means little. The CDR3 DNA is TGTGCCAGCAGTGGGCGGACAGGAGAGGAGACCCAGTACTTC. Residues: CASSGRTGEETQYF. This chain connects TRBV7-9 to TRBJ2-5, with TRBD1 matching over 7 bases. The ends lost 6 bases at V and 5 bases at J; junction bases unmatched: 9. CDR3 length: 14 residues. CDR1 SEHNR and CDR2 FQNEAQ come from the germline V gene (reference sequence).

The sample holds many counts of this clonotype. This beta chain lies outside the target of a library built for alpha chains; its clone size means little. The chain employs TRBV4-1 and TRBJ2-7; possible D gene TRBD2, 7 bases. Germline V gives CDR1 MGHRA, CDR2 YSYEKL. V was cut by 5 bases and J by 3 bases, with 17 bases left in between. The CDR3 runs to 15 residues. For the CDR3, the DNA is TGCGCCAGCAGCTCCAGACAGGCGGGGGACTACGAGCAGTACTTC. Its protein product is CASSSRQAGDYEQYF.

This clonotype appeared many times. With the library built for alpha chains, this beta chain is off target and its frequency is not meaningful. This chain joins TRBV6-5 and TRBJ2-1, with 11 bases that match TRBD1. Germline CDR1 and CDR2: MNHEY and SVGAGI. Germline trimming cut 5 bases from V and 4 bases from J; bases unmatched to any gene: 4. The CDR3 length is 15 residues. The CDR3 DNA reads TGTGCCAGCAGTGACCGGGACAGGGGGTACAATGAGCAGTTCTTC. Encoded protein: CASSDRDRGYNEQFF.

This clonotype was observed at least ten times. This beta chain is an off-target read within a library intended for alpha chains, so its frequency means little. The chain joins TRBV29-1 to TRBJ2-3; D call uncertain. Trimming stripped 6 bases from V and 6 bases from J, with 13 bases between. Germline CDR1 reads SQVTM; CDR2 reads ANQGSEA. There are 12 residues in the CDR3. The CDR3 DNA is TGCAGCGTCTCCGGGCTCGAGGATACGCAGTATTTT. Translating gives CSVSGLEDTQYF.

In its sample, this clonotype was seen many times. This beta chain is an unintended read in a library built for alpha chains; its size means little. V is TRBV18 and J is TRBJ2-5; maybe TRBD1 (7 bases). The CDR3 contains 14 residues. Germline CDR1 reads KGHSH; CDR2 reads LQKENI. Trimming cost V 3 bases and J 1 base, with 9 bases left between them. The CDR3 nucleotides are TGTGCCAGCTCACCGCGGGACAGCCAAGAGACCCAGTACTTC. Amino acids: CASSPRDSQETQYF.

This clonotype occurred many times. This beta chain is a stray read from a library made for alpha chains; its abundance is not meaningful. The V gene is TRBV6-5, the J gene TRBJ2-1, with D possibly TRBD2 on 5 matching bases. CDR3 length: 12 residues. Deletions cut 6 bases from V and 6 bases from J, with 9 bases between. Germline V gives CDR1 MNHEY, CDR2 SVGAGI. CDR3 sequence: CASRSGGNEQFF. In nucleotides, the CDR3 is TGTGCCAGCAGGTCCGGAGGCAATGAGCAGTTCTTC.

By frequency in the sample, this clonotype is medium-sized. The library was designed around alpha chains, so this beta chain is a stray read whose abundance carries little weight. V and J are TRBV5-6 and TRBJ2-7; 7 nucleotides match TRBD2. With V trimmed by 5 bases and J by 2 bases, 10 bases remained unmatched. The CDR3 length is 15 residues. Germline CDR1 SGHDT, CDR2 YYEEEE. Written as DNA, the CDR3 is TGTGCCAGCAGTGGAGGTAGCGGGCCAGCCTACGAGCAGTACTTC. Protein product: CASSGGSGPAYEQYF. The full variable domain, with the rest looked up from reference TRBV5-6 and TRBJ2-7, is DAGVTQSPTHLIKTRGQQVTLRCSPKSGHDTVSWYQQALGQGPQFIFQYYEEEERQRGNFPDRFSGHQFPNYSSELNVNALLLGDSALYLCASSGGSGPAYEQYFGPGTRLTVT.

On this clonotype: This beta chain was picked up by a library intended for alpha chains and is off target, so its count carries little meaning. J is TRBJ2-7 and V is TRBV4-1; 9 bases match TRBD2. The CDR3 is made up of 16 amino acids. Germline trimming cut 0 bases from V and 6 bases from J; bases unmatched to any gene: 9. Germline CDR1 is MGHRA and CDR2 is YSYEKL. The CDR3 is CASSQDRASGMIEQYF. The CDR3 nucleotides read TGCGCCAGCAGCCAAGATAGGGCTAGCGGGATGATCGAGCAGTACTTC.

The table lists this clonotype with many counts. Since the library was made to target alpha chains, this beta chain is a stray read and its abundance is not meaningful. This sequence joins TRBV6-5 and TRBJ2-2; 7 bases agree with TRBD2. The V segment lost 5 bases and the J segment 0 bases; nucleotides outside the gene matches: 0. The CDR3 loop spans 14 amino acids. CDR1 is MNHEY, CDR2 SVGAGI, per germline. CDR3 sequence: CASSSGTNTGELFF. Written as DNA, the CDR3 is TGTGCCAGCAGTAGCGGGACGAACACCGGGGAGCTGTTTTTT.

This clonotype is termed medium-sized. This beta chain is off target for a library built for alpha chains, so its abundance means little. The chain uses TRBV5-6 and TRBJ2-3; no reliable D call. The CDR3 has 15 amino acids. Germline CDR1 is SGHDT and CDR2 is YYEEEE. V was cut by 5 bases and J by 2 bases, with 15 bases left in between. CDR3 region: CASRSRYPITDTQYF. The DNA of the CDR3 is TGTGCCAGCAGATCCAGGTACCCTATCACAGATACGCAGTATTTT.

In its sample, this clonotype was seen many times. The library was prepared for alpha chains; this beta chain is a stray read, so its frequency means little. The chain employs TRBV7-9 and TRBJ2-7; tentative D call: TRBD1 (6 bases). The CDR3 totals 13 residues. V gave up 3 bases and J gave up 5 bases, with 11 bases separating them. Germline V lookup: CDR1 SEHNR, CDR2 FQNEAQ (reference sequence). CDR3 sequence reads: CASSFVGADEQYF. The DNA for the CDR3 is TGTGCCAGCAGCTTTGTGGGGGCCGACGAGCAGTACTTC.

In its sample, this clonotype was seen many times. This beta chain is an off-target read within a library intended for alpha chains, so its frequency means little. The rearrangement uses TRBV3-1 and TRBJ2-1, with a weak D call TRBD2 (7 bases). V lost 4 bases and J lost 3, with 16 bases in between. This CDR3 spans 16 amino acids. CDR1 is LGHDT, CDR2 YNNKEL, per germline (reference sequence). The CDR3 is CASSPQGRAVYNEQFF. Here the CDR3 DNA reads TGTGCCAGCAGCCCTCAGGGGAGGGCGGTCTACAATGAGCAGTTCTTC.

By proportion, this clonotype is medium-sized. This beta chain came through as a stray read in a library set up for alpha chains, and its size says little. J is TRBJ2-1 and V is TRBV9, with TRBD1 matching 9 bases. The CDR3 has 15 amino acids. J lost 10 bases, V lost 3 bases, and 11 bases had no gene match. Per germline, CDR1 SGDLS and CDR2 YYNGEE. The CDR3 nucleotides are TGTGCCAGCAGCGCGCCCGGGACAGGGTCTCAGGAGCAGTTCTTC. Translated: CASSAPGTGSQEQFF.

This clonotype was detected ten times or more. Because this beta chain is a stray read in a library intended to capture alpha chains, its abundance should not be given much weight. This chain uses TRBV12-3 or TRBV12-4 with TRBJ2-1, with 8 bases aligning to TRBD2. The V gene end was trimmed by 3 bases and the J gene end by 6 bases; junction bases not matched to a gene: 7. This CDR3 has 15 residues. The chain's CDR3 is CASSLSRREVNEQFF. CDR3 bases: TGTGCCAGCAGTTTGTCTCGGCGGGAGGTCAATGAGCAGTTCTTC.

The table lists this clonotype with a count of one. In a library made to pick up alpha chains, this beta chain is a stray read with a size that means little. This sequence joins TRBV19 and TRBJ2-5; D uncertain. The CDR3 contains 13 residues. The V gene lost 7 bases and the J gene lost 1 base, with 10 bases spanning the gap. Germline V gene sequence: CDR1 LNHDA, CDR2 SQIVND (reference sequence). This CDR3 reads CASNAGLQETQYF. The DNA of the CDR3 is TGTGCCAGTAACGCCGGGCTCCAAGAGACCCAGTACTTC.

This clonotype was picked up a small number of times. This beta chain came through as a stray read in a library set up for alpha chains, and its size says little. V gene TRBV4-1 combines with J gene TRBJ2-5, with a possible D match to TRBD1 (6 bases). With 5 bases removed from V and 3 bases from J, the gap between germline ends came to 13 bases. The germline V gene encodes CDR1 MGHRA and CDR2 YSYEKL. CDR3 length: 14 residues. CDR3 in DNA: TGCGCCAGCAGCTACCAAACAGGGAAAGAGACCCAGTACTTC. Translating it yields CASSYQTGKETQYF.

This clonotype was seen ten or more times. Since it is a stray read in a library aimed at alpha chains, this beta chain has a size that is not meaningful. The chain combines TRBV19 with TRBJ2-3; TRBD1 matches at 8 bases. Germline assignment: CDR1 LNHDA and CDR2 SQIVND (reference sequence). Trimming at V came to 7 bases and at J to 3 bases, leaving 12 bases not matched to a gene. There are 16 residues in the CDR3. The CDR3: CASTESGQGRTDTQYF. CDR3 bases: TGTGCCAGTACCGAATCCGGACAGGGCCGAACAGATACGCAGTATTTT.

This clonotype was counted many times. This beta chain is a stray read from a library made for alpha chains; its abundance is not meaningful. This chain uses TRBV15 with TRBJ2-7; 10 positions agree with TRBD1. The germline CDR1 and CDR2 sequences are LNHNV and YYDKDF (reference sequence). V gave up 5 bases and J gave up 5 bases; unmatched junction bases: 6. This CDR3 spans 14 amino acids. The CDR3 coding sequence is TGTGCCACCAGCGGGACAGGGGCCTTCCACGAGCAGTACTTC. Translating gives CATSGTGAFHEQYF. Using reference TRBV15 and TRBJ2-7 for the parts outside the CDR3, the full variable domain is DAMVIQNPRYQVTQFGKPVTLSCSQTLNHNVMYWYQQKSSQAPKLLFHYYDKDFNNEADTPDNFQSRRPNTSFCFLDIRSPGLGDTAMYLCATSGTGAFHEQYFGPGTRLTVT.

This clonotype was seen at least ten times. Being off target in a library aimed at alpha chains, this beta chain has a size of little meaning. V is TRBV20-1 and J is TRBJ2-3; tentatively, D is TRBD2 (6 bases). This CDR3 contains 15 residues. Germline V CDR1 and CDR2: DFQATT, SNEGSKA (reference sequence). V lost 0 bases and J lost 2, with 12 bases in between. DNA for the CDR3: TGCAGTGCTAGAGATTCGGCGGGGAACACAGATACGCAGTATTTT. Its translation: CSARDSAGNTDTQYF.

This clonotype appeared many times. Because the library targeted alpha chains, this beta chain is an off-target read whose size means little. The chain uses TRBV28 and TRBJ2-4; D tentatively fits TRBD1 or TRBD2 (5 bases each). The V end was cut by 1 base, the J end by 8 bases, with 9 bases between. Germline CDR1 is MDHEN and CDR2 is SYDVKM. CDR3 length: 13 residues. CDR3 sequence reads: CASSLSQGDIQYF. In DNA form, the CDR3 reads TGTGCCAGCAGTTTATCCCAGGGAGACATTCAGTACTTC.

In the case of this clonotype: This beta chain is a stray sequence in a library constructed for alpha chains; its clone size is not meaningful. This rearrangement joins TRBV29-1 to TRBJ2-3, with a possible D match to TRBD1 (6 bases). Germline values: CDR1 SQVTM, CDR2 ANQGSEA. The CDR3 loop spans 13 amino acids. Trimming took off 8 bases at V and 10 bases at J, with 22 bases between the two ends. CDR3 sequence (DNA): TGCAGCCCCGTCCAACAGGGAACGGATGCGCAGTATTTT. Protein sequence: CSPVQQGTDAQYF.

The table lists this clonotype with many counts. This beta chain represents an off-target read in a library built for alpha chains; its size is of limited meaning. The chain joins TRBV19 to TRBJ2-3; 7 bases are a match to TRBD2. CDR3 size: 13 residues. With 3 bases clipped from V and 4 bases from J, the junction kept 1 base outside the gene matches. Germline CDR1 is LNHDA and CDR2 is SQIVND (reference sequence). DNA of the CDR3: TGTGCCAGTAGTATTGGGAGGGCAGATACGCAGTATTTT. Translated: CASSIGRADTQYF.

Sample share makes this clonotype medium-sized. This beta chain slipped into a library made for alpha chains as a stray read, so its size is not meaningful. CDR3 region: CASSYGRNQPQHF. CDR3 bases: TGTGCCAGCAGTTACGGCAGGAATCAGCCCCAGCATTTT. The chain recombines TRBV6-5 with TRBJ1-5; D gene ambiguous. V shed 2 bases and J shed 4 bases, with 6 bases lying between them. CDR1 and CDR2 (germline): MNHEY, SVGAGI. The CDR3 has 13 residues.

This clonotype occurred many times. Since the library was made to target alpha chains, this beta chain is a stray read and its abundance is not meaningful. The V and J genes are TRBV7-9 and TRBJ1-4; D perhaps matches TRBD1 (5 bases). V lost 6 bases, J lost 6 bases, and 14 bases lay in between. Germline CDR1 reads SEHNR; CDR2 reads FQNEAQ (reference sequence). This CDR3 comprises 14 residues. CDR3 DNA sequence: TGTGCCAGCAGTTTCGGGACGGGTGATGAAAAACTGTTTTTT. It specifies CASSFGTGDEKLFF.

Many counts were recorded for this clonotype. The library was prepared for alpha chains; this beta chain is a stray read, so its frequency means little. The chain combines TRBV7-2 with TRBJ2-3; 10 nucleotides agree with TRBD2. Trimming at V came to 1 base and at J to 4 bases, leaving 5 bases not matched to a gene. Germline V CDR1 and CDR2: SGHTA, FQGNSA. The CDR3 consists of 16 residues. The CDR3 DNA reads TGTGCCAGCAGCTTAGGACTAGCGGGTACGGCAGATACGCAGTATTTT. Its translation: CASSLGLAGTADTQYF.

This clonotype was counted many times. This beta chain came through as a stray read in a library set up for alpha chains, and its size says little. CDR3 amino acids: CASSDTVAGGPDTQYF. For the CDR3, the DNA is TGTGCCAGCAGTGACACCGTAGCGGGGGGGCCGGATACGCAGTATTTT. The V and J genes are TRBV6-4 and TRBJ2-3; 11 nucleotides agree with TRBD2. CDR3 length equals 16 residues. Germline V gene sequence: CDR1 MRHNA, CDR2 SNTAGT. V lost 2 bases, J lost 6 bases, and 7 bases stayed unmatched.